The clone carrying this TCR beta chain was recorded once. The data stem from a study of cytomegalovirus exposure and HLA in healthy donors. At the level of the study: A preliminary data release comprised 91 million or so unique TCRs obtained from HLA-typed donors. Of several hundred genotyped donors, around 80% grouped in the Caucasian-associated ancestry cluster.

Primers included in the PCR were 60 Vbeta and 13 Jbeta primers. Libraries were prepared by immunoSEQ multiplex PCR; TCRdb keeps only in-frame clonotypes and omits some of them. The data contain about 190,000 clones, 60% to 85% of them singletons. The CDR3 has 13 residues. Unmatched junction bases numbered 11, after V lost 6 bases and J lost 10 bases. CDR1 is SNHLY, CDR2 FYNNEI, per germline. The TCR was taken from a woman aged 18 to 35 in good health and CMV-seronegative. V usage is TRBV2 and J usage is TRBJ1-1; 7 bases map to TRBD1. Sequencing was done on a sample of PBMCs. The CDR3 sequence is CASSPGQQLGAFF. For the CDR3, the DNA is TGTGCCAGCAGCCCGGGACAGCAACTAGGAGCTTTCTTT. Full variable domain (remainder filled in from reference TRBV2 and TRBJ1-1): EPEVTQTPSHQVTQMGQEVILRCVPISNHLYFYWYRQILGQKVEFLVSFYNNEISEKSEIFDDQFSVERPDGSNFTLKIRSTKLEDSAMYFCASSPGQQLGAFFGQGTRLTVV.